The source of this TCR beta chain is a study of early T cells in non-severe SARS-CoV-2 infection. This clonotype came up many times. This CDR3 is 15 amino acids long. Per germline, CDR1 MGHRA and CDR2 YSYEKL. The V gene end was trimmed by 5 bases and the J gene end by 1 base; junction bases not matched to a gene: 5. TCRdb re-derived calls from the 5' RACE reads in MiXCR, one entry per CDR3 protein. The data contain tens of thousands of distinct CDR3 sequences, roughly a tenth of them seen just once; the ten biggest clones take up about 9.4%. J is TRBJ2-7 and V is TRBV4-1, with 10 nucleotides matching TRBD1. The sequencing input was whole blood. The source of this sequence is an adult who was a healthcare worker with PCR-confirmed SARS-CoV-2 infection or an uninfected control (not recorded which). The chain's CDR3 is CASSARTGGSYEQYF. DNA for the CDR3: TGCGCCAGCAGCGCCCGGACAGGGGGGTCCTACGAGCAGTACTTC.